This is a list of T cell receptor beta chains from one sample in a study of blood T cell repertoires in COVID-19. Assay: immunoSEQ multiplex PCR; the TCRdb copy retains only in-frame clones and omits some. The sample shows roughly 120,000 clones, roughly nine tenths of them seen only once. The sample was peripheral blood. The receptor set was obtained from a man aged 35-49 years with acute or convalescent COVID-19. Both conserved end residues are part of each CDR3. D genes are given only for firm matches. Part of the rows lack a size; the others show once, few, many or a class for expanded clones.

j_call | clone_size | v_call | d_call | cdr3_nt | cdr3_aa
TRBJ1-1 | . | TRBV6-5 | . | TGTGCCAGCAGTTACCGGGGATACGCTGAAGCTTTCTTT | CASSYRGYAEAFF
TRBJ1-2 | . | TRBV30 | . | TGTGCCTGGAGCGGGGGAGTCTATGGCTACACCTTC | CAWSGGVYGYTF
TRBJ2-7 | . | TRBV27 | . | TGTGCCAGCAGTTTATCCGGGCTAGCTGAAATCTACGAGCAGTACTTC | CASSLSGLAEIYEQYF
TRBJ1-3 | . | TRBV4-2 | . | TGTGCCAGCAGCCAAGAAATCCCGGGACCGGGGGGAATTGGAAACACCATATATTTT | CASSQEIPGPGGIGNTIYF
TRBJ1-2 | once | TRBV20-1 | . | TGCAGTGCTAGGGGGCCCTATGGCTACACCTTC | CSARGPYGYTF
TRBJ2-7 | . | TRBV7-2 | . | TGTGCCAGCAGCTCTGCTCGGGACTCCTACGAGCAGTACTTC | CASSSARDSYEQYF
TRBJ2-7 | . | TRBV19 | TRBD1 | TGTGCCAGTAGCTTGGGACAGGGGAGAAACGAGCAGTACTTC | CASSLGQGRNEQYF
TRBJ2-7 | . | TRBV20-1 | TRBD1 | TGCAGTGCTAGTCCCCGGGACAGAGGATACGAGCAGTACTTC | CSASPRDRGYEQYF
TRBJ1-1 | . | TRBV12-3/TRBV12-4 | . | TGTGCCAGCAGTTTTGGGCAGGGTCGAGCTTTCTTT | CASSFGQGRAFF
TRBJ2-3 | . | TRBV19 | . | TGTGCCAGTAGTACCAGGGTAATCACAGATACGCAGTATTTT | CASSTRVITDTQYF
TRBJ1-6 | . | TRBV27 | TRBD1 | TGTGCCAGCAGTTACAACCCGGGACAGGGGAATTCACCCCTCCACTTT | CASSYNPGQGNSPLHF
TRBJ1-2 | . | TRBV6-1 | TRBD1 | TGTGCCAGCAGTGAGGGACAGGGGGATTATGGCTACACCTTC | CASSEGQGDYGYTF
TRBJ1-1 | . | TRBV6-5 | . | TGTGCCAGCAGTTACGAGGTTCGAACTGAAGCTTTCTTT | CASSYEVRTEAFF
TRBJ2-1 | once | TRBV11-2 | . | TGTGCCAGCAGCCCCGCCGGGACTTCCTACAATGAGCAGTTCTTC | CASSPAGTSYNEQFF
TRBJ2-1 | . | TRBV12-5 | TRBD2 | TGTGCTAGTGGTTTGGTTTCTAGCGGACCGTACAATGAGCAGTTCTTC | CASGLVSSGPYNEQFF
TRBJ1-1 | . | TRBV5-1 | . | TGCGCCAGCAGCTGGAGGCTAGGTACTGAAGCTTTCTTT | CASSWRLGTEAFF
TRBJ1-2 | . | TRBV9 | TRBD1 | TGTGCCAGCAGCGGCCAAGGGACAGGAACCCTGAGGGGATATGGCTACACCTTC | CASSGQGTGTLRGYGYTF
TRBJ2-5 | . | TRBV6-6 | TRBD1 | TGTGCCAGCACCCCACGGGACAGGAGGTACCAAGAGACCCAGTACTTC | CASTPRDRRYQETQYF
TRBJ1-3 | . | TRBV9 | TRBD1 | TGTGCCAGCAGCGTAGAGAGGGGGGGACAGGTCGCGAACACCATATATTTT | CASSVERGGQVANTIYF
TRBJ1-1 | . | TRBV12-3/TRBV12-4 | . | TGTGCCAGCAGCGACGCGGCCGCGGGATATTTTTTT | CASSDAAAGYFF
TRBJ2-7 | . | TRBV5-5 | . | TGTGCCAGCATCCCAGGAGGGTCCTACGAGCAGTACTTC | CASIPGGSYEQYF
TRBJ2-3 | . | TRBV9 | TRBD2 | TGTGCCAGCAGCAAGGGACTAGCGGGAGAAACAGATACGCAGTATTTT | CASSKGLAGETDTQYF
TRBJ1-3 | . | TRBV5-1 | TRBD1 | TGCGCCAGCAGCTTGGGCACCGGGACAGGGGTTGGAAACACCATATATTTT | CASSLGTGTGVGNTIYF
TRBJ2-2 | . | TRBV21-1 | . | TGTGCCAGCAGCAAATTGGGTAGGGCCATGCCGGGACAGGGGTGGCCCCTGCGGACCGGGGAGCTGTTTTTT | CASSKLGRAMPGQGWPLRTGELFF
TRBJ1-1 | . | TRBV19 | . | TGTGCCAGTAGTATACCCGACAATTTTGGCACTGAAGCTTTCTTT | CASSIPDNFGTEAFF
TRBJ1-1 | . | TRBV7-2 | TRBD1 | TGTGCCAGCAGCGGGGACAGGGAGGCTTTCTTT | CASSGDREAFF
TRBJ1-3 | . | TRBV9 | . | TGTGCCAGCAGCGTAGCTACAGGGACGCTGGGAAACACCATATATTTT | CASSVATGTLGNTIYF
TRBJ2-3 | once | TRBV19 | TRBD2 | TGTGCCAGTAGTACCGGGACTACTAGCACAGATACGCAGTATTTT | CASSTGTTSTDTQYF
TRBJ1-2 | . | TRBV19 | TRBD1 | TGTGCCAGTAGTCCCAGCCCGGGACAGGGGGCTCTTAGTCTAGTCTATGGCTACACCTTC | CASSPSPGQGALSLVYGYTF
TRBJ1-2 | . | TRBV4-1 | . | TGCGCCAGCAGCTACAGGGTTGGGGATGGCTACACCTTC | CASSYRVGDGYTF
TRBJ2-1 | . | TRBV6-2/TRBV6-3 | TRBD1 | TGTGCCAGCAGTTACGGCAGGGGGCTCGCCAATGAGCAGTTCTTC | CASSYGRGLANEQFF
TRBJ2-2 | . | TRBV30 | . | TGTGCCTGGAGTGTTCGGGGGGCGGCCGGGGAGCTGTTTTTT | CAWSVRGAAGELFF
TRBJ2-6 | . | TRBV7-9 | TRBD2 | TGTGCCAGCAGCTTAGAAGGACTAGCGTCAGGGGCCAACGTCCTGACTTTC | CASSLEGLASGANVLTF
TRBJ2-1 | . | TRBV20-1 | TRBD2 | TGCAGTGCTAGTAATCTAGCGGTCTACAATGAGCAGTTCTTC | CSASNLAVYNEQFF
TRBJ2-7 | few | TRBV25-1 | . | TGTGCCAGCAGTTCCCCCGCCGGGGATTCCTACGAGCAGTACTTC | CASSSPAGDSYEQYF
TRBJ1-1 | . | TRBV30 | . | TGTGCCTGGAGTGGCGTCGCTGAAGCTTTCTTT | CAWSGVAEAFF
TRBJ1-6 | . | TRBV4-2 | . | TGTGCCAGCAGCCAAGATCGGGGGGGAGGTCGGAGCTCCTATAATTCACCCCTCCACTTT | CASSQDRGGGRSSYNSPLHF
TRBJ1-3 | . | TRBV25-1 | . | TGTGCCAGCAGTGAGCGGAGAAGCTCTGGAAACACCATATATTTT | CASSERRSSGNTIYF